Below are 5 T cell receptor beta chains sequenced from a single sample in a study of blood T cell repertoires in COVID-19 (dated by TCRdb to 2018 to 2020). Libraries were built with the immunoSEQ multiplex PCR assay. The immuneACCESS repertoire file appears here via TCRdb, limited to in-frame rearrangements. These files lack a portion of the clones; in checked studies, under half of the deficit traces to unresolved V genes, and the cause of the others is not known. The sample table lists more than 80,000 clones, 82% of them with a count of one. Around 7.3% of the sample is in the top ten clones. The sample taken for sequencing was peripheral blood. The receptors come from a man aged 50-59 years with active or convalescent COVID-19.

The chain links TRBV6-5 to TRBJ2-7; the match to TRBD1 covers 8 bases. In germline, CDR1 is MNHEY, CDR2 SVGAGI. The junction had 16 bases not matched to a gene; V was cut back by 10 bases and J by 5 bases. The CDR3 runs to 15 residues. This chain's CDR3 is CATSDRGGFRDEQYV. In DNA, the CDR3 is TGTGCCACCTCCGACAGGGGTGGATTTAGGGACGAGCAGTACGTC.

The genes are TRBV10-1 and TRBJ1-1; perhaps TRBD1 as D (5 bases). The CDR3 is made up of 14 amino acids. Looked up from germline, CDR1 is WNHNN and CDR2 is SYGVQD (reference sequence). The germline V and J ends were trimmed by 6 bases and 4 bases, with 15 bases remaining between them. The CDR3 sequence: CASSVATGGTEAFF. The CDR3 DNA follows: TGCGCCAGCAGCGTGGCTACGGGGGGCACTGAAGCTTTCTTT.

The chain joins TRBV7-2 to TRBJ2-5; 10 nucleotides line up with TRBD2. The V gene's germline CDR1 is SGHTA and CDR2 FQGNSA. The CDR3 spans 16 residues. The J segment lost 6 bases and the V segment lost 5 bases, leaving 12 bases of the junction unmatched. The CDR3: CASSVRGSGGMQTQYF. In nucleotides, the CDR3 is TGTGCCAGCAGCGTGAGGGGTAGCGGGGGGATGCAGACCCAGTACTTC. Full variable domain (missing parts from reference TRBV7-2 and TRBJ2-5): GAGVSQSPSNKVTEKGKDVELRCDPISGHTALYWYRQSLGQGLEFLIYFQGNSAPDKSGLPSDRFSAERTGGSVSTLTIQRTQQEDSAVYLCASSVRGSGGMQTQYFGPGTRLLVL.

This chain links TRBV15 with TRBJ2-1; 9 bases are a match to TRBD1. Trimming at V came to 2 bases and at J to 4 bases, leaving 6 bases not matched to a gene. Germline-derived CDR1 and CDR2 are LNHNV and YYDKDF (reference sequence). The CDR3 extends over 16 amino acids. CDR3 coding DNA: TGTGCCACCAGCAGACCCGGGACAGGGTCGTACAATGAGCAGTTCTTC. Translation gives CATSRPGTGSYNEQFF.

The V gene is TRBV5-1, the J gene TRBJ2-5; D is undetermined. V gave up 1 base and J gave up 1 base, with 5 bases separating them. The length of the CDR3 is 13 residues. Germline CDR1 is SGHRS and CDR2 is YFSETQ. The CDR3 sequence: CASSLFLQETQYF. The CDR3 DNA sequence: TGCGCCAGCAGCTTGTTCCTCCAAGAGACCCAGTACTTC.